This TCR beta chain was retrieved from a study of response to subunit inactivated influenza vaccine. TCRdb recomputed calls from the RT-PCR reads with MiXCR, one row per CDR3 protein. The table has more than 400,000 distinct CDR3 sequences, about 7.2% seen once. V dropped 5 bases and J dropped 3; count of bases not matched to a gene: 11. Germline V gene lookup returns CDR1 ENHRY and CDR2 SYGVKD. There are 16 residues in the CDR3. This clonotype was detected a few times. Its cognate antigen is unknown. Points from the study as a whole: Authors suggested that a seasonal influenza vaccination recruits few new T cells each time.

The sequenced sample was PBMCs from blood, obtained around 2 years after vaccination. The receptor was isolated from a man between 50 and 69 years old who received an inactivated influenza vaccine. The chain combines TRBV10-3 with TRBJ1-1; 8 bases map to TRBD1. The CDR3 region has the DNA TGTGCCATCAGTACCTCCCAGGGGGCAAAAGACACTGAAGCTTTCTTT. As protein: CAISTSQGAKDTEAFF.